Listed below are T cell receptor beta chains from one sample, sequenced in a study of Graves' ophthalmopathy and Graves' hyperthyroidism. TCRdb independently ran MiXCR on the multiplex PCR reads; one entry per CDR3 protein. In the table there are roughly 380,000 distinct CDR3 sequences, just over 15% of which are singletons. Sequencing was done on a sample of peripheral blood. Receptors were obtained from a woman in her late teens or twenties with stable Graves' hyperthyroidism. Both conserved end residues are part of each CDR3. The order of the fields is CDR3 DNA, CDR3 protein, J gene, D gene, clone size, V gene. A D gene is named only where the DNA matches it firmly. The size field is filled for only some rows; it gives once, few, many or a size class.

cdr3_nt: TGTGCCAGCAGCTTAAGTTCCAGGGCCTCACCCCTCCACTTT; cdr3_aa: CASSLSSRASPLHF; j_call: TRBJ1-6; d_call: -; clone_size: many; v_call: TRBV7-2
cdr3_nt: TGTGCCAGCAGCTTAGACGGGACTAGCGGCAAGCAAGAGACCCAGTACTTC; cdr3_aa: CASSLDGTSGKQETQYF; j_call: TRBJ2-5; d_call: TRBD2; clone_size: -; v_call: TRBV11-3
cdr3_nt: TGTGCCAGCAGTGAATATAAAAGCGGGGAGGACGAGCAGTACTTC; cdr3_aa: CASSEYKSGEDEQYF; j_call: TRBJ2-7; d_call: TRBD2; clone_size: many; v_call: TRBV25-1
cdr3_nt: TGTGCCAGCAGTCCAAGACAGGTCCACCCCCAGCATTTT; cdr3_aa: CASSPRQVHPQHF; j_call: TRBJ1-5; d_call: -; clone_size: many; v_call: TRBV6-1
cdr3_nt: TGTGCCAGCAGCGCTGGACAGGGAATCGGAGAGACCCAGTACTTC; cdr3_aa: CASSAGQGIGETQYF; j_call: TRBJ2-5; d_call: TRBD1; clone_size: -; v_call: TRBV7-3
cdr3_nt: TGCGCCAGCAGCTTGGAGGTGGCGGTATACTCCTACGAGCAGTACTTC; cdr3_aa: CASSLEVAVYSYEQYF; j_call: TRBJ2-7; d_call: -; clone_size: few; v_call: TRBV5-1
cdr3_nt: TGTGCCAGCAGCCTTCTCGGGCCTGACTATAATTCACCCCTCCACTTT; cdr3_aa: CASSLLGPDYNSPLHF; j_call: TRBJ1-6; d_call: -; clone_size: many; v_call: TRBV7-2
cdr3_nt: TGTGCCAGCAGCCCCGGGGGGACAAACACCGGGGAGCTGTTTTTT; cdr3_aa: CASSPGGTNTGELFF; j_call: TRBJ2-2; d_call: -; clone_size: many; v_call: TRBV6-2/TRBV6-3
cdr3_nt: TGTGCCAGCAGCCAAGGTCCGAGCAATCAGCCCCAGCATTTT; cdr3_aa: CASSQGPSNQPQHF; j_call: TRBJ1-5; d_call: -; clone_size: many; v_call: TRBV4-2
cdr3_nt: TGTGCCAGCAGTTATGAGCGAGGAGAGACCCAGTACTTC; cdr3_aa: CASSYERGETQYF; j_call: TRBJ2-5; d_call: -; clone_size: many; v_call: TRBV6-2/TRBV6-3
cdr3_nt: TGTGCCAGCAGTGGCGGGAGGTCTAACACCGGGGAGCTGTTTTTT; cdr3_aa: CASSGGRSNTGELFF; j_call: TRBJ2-2; d_call: TRBD2; clone_size: many; v_call: TRBV2
cdr3_nt: TGTGCCAGCGGAATGTCGAGGGGGGGGCGCACCACTGAAGCTTTCTTT; cdr3_aa: CASGMSRGGRTTEAFF; j_call: TRBJ1-1; d_call: -; clone_size: many; v_call: TRBV2
cdr3_nt: TGTGCCAGCAGCCCCCCGGGACTAGCTCTTTACGAGCAGTACTTC; cdr3_aa: CASSPPGLALYEQYF; j_call: TRBJ2-7; d_call: TRBD2; clone_size: many; v_call: TRBV7-6
cdr3_nt: TGTGCCAGCACCGGACCGTCCTATAATTCACCCCTCCACTTT; cdr3_aa: CASTGPSYNSPLHF; j_call: TRBJ1-6; d_call: -; clone_size: many; v_call: TRBV2
cdr3_nt: TGTGCCAGCAGTTCGACAGGGTCGGAAGGCTACACCTTC; cdr3_aa: CASSSTGSEGYTF; j_call: TRBJ1-2; d_call: TRBD1; clone_size: many; v_call: TRBV12-3/TRBV12-4
cdr3_nt: TGCGCCAGCAGCCGGACCGGCGGGGAGCTGTTTTTT; cdr3_aa: CASSRTGGELFF; j_call: TRBJ2-2; d_call: -; clone_size: few; v_call: TRBV5-1
cdr3_nt: TGCAGTGCTAGAGATCTGGACGATGAAAAACTGTTTTTT; cdr3_aa: CSARDLDDEKLFF; j_call: TRBJ1-4; d_call: -; clone_size: many; v_call: TRBV20-1
cdr3_nt: TGTGCCAGCAGTTTTCCGGGACAGGGGCGCACCGGGGAGCTGTTTTTT; cdr3_aa: CASSFPGQGRTGELFF; j_call: TRBJ2-2; d_call: TRBD1; clone_size: many; v_call: TRBV6-5
cdr3_nt: TGTGCCAGTAAGGGCCTGGGGACTGAAGCTTTCTTT; cdr3_aa: CASKGLGTEAFF; j_call: TRBJ1-1; d_call: -; clone_size: many; v_call: TRBV19
cdr3_nt: TGTGCCAGCAGCCCCGACAGCAGAATCACTGAAGCTTTCTTT; cdr3_aa: CASSPDSRITEAFF; j_call: TRBJ1-1; d_call: -; clone_size: many; v_call: TRBV7-2
cdr3_nt: TGTGCCAGCAGCCTAAGCACGACTAGAGAAGAGACCCAGTACTTC; cdr3_aa: CASSLSTTREETQYF; j_call: TRBJ2-5; d_call: -; clone_size: many; v_call: TRBV7-2
cdr3_nt: TGTGCCAGCAGCTTAGAGGGATTGAAGAACACTGAAGCTTTCTTT; cdr3_aa: CASSLEGLKNTEAFF; j_call: TRBJ1-1; d_call: -; clone_size: few; v_call: TRBV7-9
cdr3_nt: TGTGCCAGCAGTTCACAGGGGATTTATTACGAGCAGTACTTC; cdr3_aa: CASSSQGIYYEQYF; j_call: TRBJ2-7; d_call: TRBD1; clone_size: many; v_call: TRBV6-5
cdr3_nt: TGTGCCATCAGTGAACAGGGAGATCCCTATGGCTACACCTTC; cdr3_aa: CAISEQGDPYGYTF; j_call: TRBJ1-2; d_call: -; clone_size: many; v_call: TRBV10-3
cdr3_nt: TGTGCCAGTTCAGGGGGCCTTTATCAGCCCCAGCATTTT; cdr3_aa: CASSGGLYQPQHF; j_call: TRBJ1-5; d_call: TRBD1; clone_size: many; v_call: TRBV6-1
cdr3_nt: TGTGCCAGCAGCCCATCCAGGGATCTAGGCTACACCTTC; cdr3_aa: CASSPSRDLGYTF; j_call: TRBJ1-2; d_call: -; clone_size: many; v_call: TRBV28
cdr3_nt: TGTGCCACCAGCAGAGATATGGGGAACACTGAAGCTTTCTTT; cdr3_aa: CATSRDMGNTEAFF; j_call: TRBJ1-1; d_call: -; clone_size: many; v_call: TRBV15
cdr3_nt: TGTGCCAGCAGTTTATACGGGGCCGGGGAGCTGTTTTTT; cdr3_aa: CASSLYGAGELFF; j_call: TRBJ2-2; d_call: -; clone_size: many; v_call: TRBV28
cdr3_nt: TGTGCCAGCACCTCTTTTGGGACATCTCGGAACACTGAAGCTTTCTTT; cdr3_aa: CASTSFGTSRNTEAFF; j_call: TRBJ1-1; d_call: -; clone_size: many; v_call: TRBV6-1
cdr3_nt: TGTGCCAGCAGCATTCGGACCCAGAACTCACCCCTCCACTTT; cdr3_aa: CASSIRTQNSPLHF; j_call: TRBJ1-6; d_call: -; clone_size: many; v_call: TRBV11-2
cdr3_nt: TGTGCCAGCAGGCCGTCGACTCGATACGAGCAGTACTTC; cdr3_aa: CASRPSTRYEQYF; j_call: TRBJ2-7; d_call: -; clone_size: many; v_call: TRBV12-3/TRBV12-4
cdr3_nt: TGTGCCACCAGTGATTCATACAGGGAAGGCTACACCTTC; cdr3_aa: CATSDSYREGYTF; j_call: TRBJ1-2; d_call: -; clone_size: few; v_call: TRBV24-1
cdr3_nt: TGTGCCACCAGTGAACGTAACAGGTCTAATCAGCCCCAGCATTTT; cdr3_aa: CATSERNRSNQPQHF; j_call: TRBJ1-5; d_call: -; clone_size: many; v_call: TRBV24-1
cdr3_nt: TGTGCCAGCAGCCCGGTGGACGGACCCTACGAGCAGTACTTC; cdr3_aa: CASSPVDGPYEQYF; j_call: TRBJ2-7; d_call: -; clone_size: few; v_call: TRBV11-1
cdr3_nt: TGCAGTGCTAGAGCCTCTAGCGCCAAAAACATTCAGTACTTC; cdr3_aa: CSARASSAKNIQYF; j_call: TRBJ2-4; d_call: -; clone_size: many; v_call: TRBV20-1
cdr3_nt: TGTGCCAGCAGTTACTCGGGGACAACGAGCTACGAGCAGTACTTC; cdr3_aa: CASSYSGTTSYEQYF; j_call: TRBJ2-7; d_call: -; clone_size: many; v_call: TRBV6-2/TRBV6-3
cdr3_nt: TGTGCCAGCAGTTTATTGGGCTCCTATAATTCACCCCTCCACTTT; cdr3_aa: CASSLLGSYNSPLHF; j_call: TRBJ1-6; d_call: -; clone_size: -; v_call: TRBV12-3/TRBV12-4
cdr3_nt: TGCAGTGCTAACGAAAAAGGGGACACTGAAGCTTTCTTT; cdr3_aa: CSANEKGDTEAFF; j_call: TRBJ1-1; d_call: -; clone_size: many; v_call: TRBV20-1
cdr3_nt: TGTGCCAGCAGCAAAACGGATTGGGGCCTTTACGAGCAGTACTTC; cdr3_aa: CASSKTDWGLYEQYF; j_call: TRBJ2-7; d_call: -; clone_size: -; v_call: TRBV2
cdr3_nt: TGCAGTGCTCGGCCAGGGTTTGGCTACACCTTC; cdr3_aa: CSARPGFGYTF; j_call: TRBJ1-2; d_call: -; clone_size: once; v_call: TRBV20-1
cdr3_nt: TGTGCCAGCCGCGACAGGGGCGCGTACCCATATGGCTACACCTTC; cdr3_aa: CASRDRGAYPYGYTF; j_call: TRBJ1-2; d_call: TRBD1; clone_size: many; v_call: TRBV6-1
cdr3_nt: TGCAGTGCTAGAGGGAGTCAAAATCAGCCCCAGCATTTT; cdr3_aa: CSARGSQNQPQHF; j_call: TRBJ1-5; d_call: -; clone_size: -; v_call: TRBV20-1
cdr3_nt: TGTGCCAGCAGTTTCCAGGGAAACTATGGCTACACCTTC; cdr3_aa: CASSFQGNYGYTF; j_call: TRBJ1-2; d_call: -; clone_size: many; v_call: TRBV12-3/TRBV12-4